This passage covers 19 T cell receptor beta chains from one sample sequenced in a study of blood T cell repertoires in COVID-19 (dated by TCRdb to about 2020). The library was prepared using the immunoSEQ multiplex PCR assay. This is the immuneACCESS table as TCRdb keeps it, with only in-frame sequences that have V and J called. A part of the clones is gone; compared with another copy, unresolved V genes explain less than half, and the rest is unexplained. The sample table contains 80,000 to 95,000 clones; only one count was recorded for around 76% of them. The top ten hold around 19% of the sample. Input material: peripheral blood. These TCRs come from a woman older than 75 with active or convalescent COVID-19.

The CDR3, as DNA: TGTGCCAGTAGTGCTCGACCGGGACAGGGCTTTATGTATGGCTACACCTTC. It translates to CASSARPGQGFMYGYTF. This rearrangement joins TRBV19 to TRBJ1-2; 9 positions match TRBD1. CDR1 and CDR2 (germline): LNHDA, SQIVND (reference sequence). There are 17 residues in the CDR3. Trimming removed 5 bases from V and 5 bases from J; junction bases left unmatched: 15. Full variable domain (remainder filled in from reference TRBV19 and TRBJ1-2): DGGITQSPKYLFRKEGQNVTLSCEQNLNHDAMYWYRQDPGQGLRLIYYSQIVNDFQKGDIAEGYSVSREKKESFPLTVTSAQKNPTAFYLCASSARPGQGFMYGYTFGSGTRLTVV.

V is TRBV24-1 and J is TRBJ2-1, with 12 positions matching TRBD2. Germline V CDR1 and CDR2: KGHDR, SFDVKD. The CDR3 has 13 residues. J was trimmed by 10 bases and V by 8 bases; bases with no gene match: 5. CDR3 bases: TGTGCCACCACCACAACTAGCGGGGGGGAGCAGTTCTTC. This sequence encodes CATTTTSGGEQFF.

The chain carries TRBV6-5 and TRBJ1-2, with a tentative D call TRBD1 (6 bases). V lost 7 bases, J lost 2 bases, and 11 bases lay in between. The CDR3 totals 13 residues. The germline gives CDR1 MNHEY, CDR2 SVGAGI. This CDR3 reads CASKLGQNYGYTF. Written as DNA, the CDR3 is TGTGCCAGCAAATTAGGACAGAACTATGGCTACACCTTC.

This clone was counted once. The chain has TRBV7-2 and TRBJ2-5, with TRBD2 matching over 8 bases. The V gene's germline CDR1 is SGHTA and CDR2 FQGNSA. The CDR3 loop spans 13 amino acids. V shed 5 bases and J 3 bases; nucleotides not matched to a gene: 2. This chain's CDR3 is CASSLLAEETQYF. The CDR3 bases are TGTGCCAGCAGCCTACTAGCGGAAGAGACCCAGTACTTC.

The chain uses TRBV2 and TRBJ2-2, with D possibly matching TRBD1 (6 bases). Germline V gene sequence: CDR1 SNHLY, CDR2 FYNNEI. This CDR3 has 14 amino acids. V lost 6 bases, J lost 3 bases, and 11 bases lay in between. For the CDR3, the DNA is TGTGCCAGCAGCTCAGGGGACCACACCGGGGAGCTGTTTTTT. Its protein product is CASSSGDHTGELFF.

The CDR3 spells CSARTDEKLFF. CDR3 nucleotide sequence: TGCAGTGCGCGGACAGATGAAAAACTGTTTTTT. This chain links TRBV20-1 with TRBJ1-4, with a weak D call TRBD1 (6 bases). The CDR3 loop spans 11 amino acids. Trimming took off 6 bases at V and 6 bases at J, with 8 bases between the two ends. Germline lookup yields CDR1 DFQATT and CDR2 SNEGSKA (reference sequence).

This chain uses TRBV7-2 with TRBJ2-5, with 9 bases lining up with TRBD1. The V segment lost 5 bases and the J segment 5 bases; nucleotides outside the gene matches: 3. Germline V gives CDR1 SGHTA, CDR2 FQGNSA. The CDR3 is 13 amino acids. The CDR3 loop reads CASSTDRGETQYF. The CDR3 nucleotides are TGTGCCAGCAGCACAGACAGGGGGGAGACCCAGTACTTC.

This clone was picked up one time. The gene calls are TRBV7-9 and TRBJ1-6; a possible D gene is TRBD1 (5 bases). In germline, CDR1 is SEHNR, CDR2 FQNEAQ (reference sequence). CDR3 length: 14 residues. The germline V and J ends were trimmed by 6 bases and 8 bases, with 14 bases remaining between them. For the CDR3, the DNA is TGTGCCAGCAGTCGTGGGACTGGAGATTCACCCCTCCACTTT. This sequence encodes CASSRGTGDSPLHF. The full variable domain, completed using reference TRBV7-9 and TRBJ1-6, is DTGVSQNPRHKITKRGQNVTFRCDPISEHNRLYWYRQTLGQGPEFLTYFQNEAQLEKSRLLSDRFSAERPKGSFSTLEIQRTEQGDSAMYLCASSRGTGDSPLHFGNGTRLTVT.

As DNA, the CDR3 is TGTGCCAGCAGCCAAGATTGGCAGACTGTTTACAATGAGCAGTTCTTC. It yields the protein CASSQDWQTVYNEQFF. This chain connects TRBV3-1 (or the pseudogene TRBV3-2) to TRBJ2-1; no definite D call. With 0 bases removed from V and 4 bases from J, the gap between germline ends came to 13 bases. Germline loops: CDR1 LGHDT, CDR2 YNNKEL (reference sequence). The CDR3 is 16 residues long.

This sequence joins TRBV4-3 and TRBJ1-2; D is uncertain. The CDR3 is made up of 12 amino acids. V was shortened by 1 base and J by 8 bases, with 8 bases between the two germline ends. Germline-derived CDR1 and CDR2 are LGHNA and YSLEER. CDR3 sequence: CASSQAGGGYTF. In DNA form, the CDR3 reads TGCGCCAGCAGCCAAGCGGGTGGCGGCTACACCTTC.

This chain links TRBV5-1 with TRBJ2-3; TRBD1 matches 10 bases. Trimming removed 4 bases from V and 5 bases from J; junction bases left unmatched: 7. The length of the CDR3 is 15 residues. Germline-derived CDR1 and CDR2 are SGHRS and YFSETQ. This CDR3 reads CASSGGTGAKDTQYF. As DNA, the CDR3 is TGCGCCAGCAGCGGCGGGACAGGGGCGAAAGATACGCAGTATTTT.

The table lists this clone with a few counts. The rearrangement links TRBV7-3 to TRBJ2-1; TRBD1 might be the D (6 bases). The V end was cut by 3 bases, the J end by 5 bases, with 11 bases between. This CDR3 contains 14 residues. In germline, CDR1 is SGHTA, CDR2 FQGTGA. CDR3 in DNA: TGTGCCAGCAGCTTTGGGGGCTTCGACAATGAGCAGTTCTTC. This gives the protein CASSFGGFDNEQFF.

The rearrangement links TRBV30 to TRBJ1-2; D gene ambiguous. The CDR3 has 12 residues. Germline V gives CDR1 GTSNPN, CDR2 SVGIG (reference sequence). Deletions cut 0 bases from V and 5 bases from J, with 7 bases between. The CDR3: CAWSVSAYGYTF. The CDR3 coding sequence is TGTGCCTGGAGTGTATCCGCGTATGGCTACACCTTC.

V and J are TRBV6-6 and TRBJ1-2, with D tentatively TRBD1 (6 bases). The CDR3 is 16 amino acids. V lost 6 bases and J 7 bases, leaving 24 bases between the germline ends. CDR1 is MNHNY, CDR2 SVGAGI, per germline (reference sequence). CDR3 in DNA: TGTGCCAGCAGGGGGGCCCTTCCCACGGGGGGTATTGGCTACACCTTC. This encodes CASRGALPTGGIGYTF.

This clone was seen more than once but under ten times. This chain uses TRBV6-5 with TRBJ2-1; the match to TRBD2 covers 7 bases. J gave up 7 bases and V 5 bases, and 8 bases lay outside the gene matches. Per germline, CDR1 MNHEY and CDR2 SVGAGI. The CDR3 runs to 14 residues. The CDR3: CASSPGREGNEQFF. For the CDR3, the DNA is TGTGCCAGCAGTCCGGGCAGGGAGGGTAATGAGCAGTTCTTC.

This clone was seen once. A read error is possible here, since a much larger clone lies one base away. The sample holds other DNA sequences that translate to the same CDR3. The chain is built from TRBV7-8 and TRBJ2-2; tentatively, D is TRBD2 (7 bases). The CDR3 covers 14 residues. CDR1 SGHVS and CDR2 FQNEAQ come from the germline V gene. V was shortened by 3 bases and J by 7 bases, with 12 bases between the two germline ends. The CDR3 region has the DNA TGTGCCAGCAGCTTGGGGGGGCGGGACGGGGAGCTGTTTTTT. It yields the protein CASSLGGRDGELFF.

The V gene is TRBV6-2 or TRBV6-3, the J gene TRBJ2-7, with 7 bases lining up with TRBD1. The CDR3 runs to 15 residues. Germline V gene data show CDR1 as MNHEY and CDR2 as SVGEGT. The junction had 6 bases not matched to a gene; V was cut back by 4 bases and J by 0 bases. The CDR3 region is CASSWGRDSSYEQYF. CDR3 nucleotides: TGTGCCAGCAGTTGGGGCCGGGACAGCTCCTACGAGCAGTACTTC.

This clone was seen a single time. The CDR3 sequence is CASTRAADRGSGYTF. CDR3 DNA sequence: TGTGCCAGCACTCGAGCGGCGGACAGGGGAAGTGGCTACACCTTC. The chain links TRBV6-5 to TRBJ1-2; 9 bases align to TRBD1. The germline V gene encodes CDR1 MNHEY and CDR2 SVGAGI. This CDR3 has 15 amino acids. V lost 7 bases, J lost 7 bases, and 13 bases stayed unmatched.

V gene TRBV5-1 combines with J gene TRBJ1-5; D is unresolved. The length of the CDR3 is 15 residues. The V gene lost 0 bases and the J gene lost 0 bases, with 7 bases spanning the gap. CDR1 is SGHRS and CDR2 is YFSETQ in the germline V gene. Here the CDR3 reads CASSLVPGSNQPQHF. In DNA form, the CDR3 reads TGCGCCAGCAGCTTGGTACCCGGTAGCAATCAGCCCCAGCATTTT.